This T cell receptor (beta chain) was obtained from a study of T-cell reconstitution after alpha-beta-depleted transplantation in children. The study's findings and limits: Reportedly, roughly two months post-transplant, alpha-beta T cells arose from several hundred expanded graft clones.

The CDR3 loop spans 14 amino acids. Germline-derived CDR1 and CDR2 are ENHRY and SYGVKD. V shed 9 bases and J shed 5 bases, with 20 bases lying between them. Researchers prepared the TCRbeta library using unique molecular identifiers, the study reports. TCRdb reprocessed the PCR reads via MiXCR and lists one record per CDR3 protein. The sample comprises about 980,000 distinct CDR3 sequences, about 29% of which are singletons, and roughly 27% rests with the top ten. As to this clonotype: Its antigen is still unknown.

The sequenced sample was PBMCs, mostly from graft donor cells, obtained 360 days after TCRalphabeta/CD19-depleted stem cell transplant. The receptor's source is a boy in the first two years of life who had a stem cell transplant for SCID, so the T cells may come from the graft donor. V and J are TRBV10-3 and TRBJ2-7; D is possibly TRBD1 (5 bases). For the CDR3, the DNA is TGTGCCATAAGGGGCATGTCTATGGTGAACGAGCAGTACTTC. It codes for CAIRGMSMVNEQYF.